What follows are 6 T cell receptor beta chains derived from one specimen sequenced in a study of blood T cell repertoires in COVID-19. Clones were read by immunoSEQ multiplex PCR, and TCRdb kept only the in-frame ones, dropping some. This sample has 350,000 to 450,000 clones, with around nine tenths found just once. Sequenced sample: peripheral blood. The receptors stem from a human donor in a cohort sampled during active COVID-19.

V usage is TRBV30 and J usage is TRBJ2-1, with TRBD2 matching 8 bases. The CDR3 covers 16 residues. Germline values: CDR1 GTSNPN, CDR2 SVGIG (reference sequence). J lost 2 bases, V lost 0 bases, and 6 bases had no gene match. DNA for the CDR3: TGTGCCTGGAGTGTTTCGACGGGAGGGCCCTACAATGAGCAGTTCTTC. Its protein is CAWSVSTGGPYNEQFF.

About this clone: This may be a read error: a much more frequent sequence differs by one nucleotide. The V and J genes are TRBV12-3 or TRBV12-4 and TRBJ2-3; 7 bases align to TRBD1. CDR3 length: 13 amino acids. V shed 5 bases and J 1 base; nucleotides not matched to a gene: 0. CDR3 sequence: CASSQGGTDTQYF. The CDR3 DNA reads TGTGCCAGCAGTCAGGGGGGCACAGATACGCAGTATTTT.

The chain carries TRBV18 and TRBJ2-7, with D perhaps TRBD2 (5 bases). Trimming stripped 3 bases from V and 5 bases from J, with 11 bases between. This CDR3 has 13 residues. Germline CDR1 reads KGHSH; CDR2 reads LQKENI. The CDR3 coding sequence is TGTGCCAGCTCACCCCGGGAAGGGCACGAGCAGTACTTC. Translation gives CASSPREGHEQYF.

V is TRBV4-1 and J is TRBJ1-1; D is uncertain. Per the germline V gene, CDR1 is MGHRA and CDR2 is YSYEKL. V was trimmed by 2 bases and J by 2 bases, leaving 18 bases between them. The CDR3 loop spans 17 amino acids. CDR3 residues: CASSQTRRYSPNTEAFF. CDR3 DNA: TGCGCCAGCAGCCAAACCCGACGGTACAGCCCAAACACTGAAGCTTTCTTT.

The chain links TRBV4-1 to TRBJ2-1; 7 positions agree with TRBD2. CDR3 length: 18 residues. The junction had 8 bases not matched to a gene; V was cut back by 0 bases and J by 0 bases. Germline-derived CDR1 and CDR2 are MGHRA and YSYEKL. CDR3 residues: CASSQEKSGVPSYNEQFF. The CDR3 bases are TGCGCCAGCAGCCAAGAAAAGAGCGGGGTCCCCTCCTACAATGAGCAGTTCTTC.

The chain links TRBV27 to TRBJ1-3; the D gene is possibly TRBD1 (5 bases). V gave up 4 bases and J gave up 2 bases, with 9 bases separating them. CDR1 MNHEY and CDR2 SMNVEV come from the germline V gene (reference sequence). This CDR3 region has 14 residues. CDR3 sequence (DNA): TGTGCCAGCAGTTCCCGGACAACTGGAAACACCATATATTTT. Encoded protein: CASSSRTTGNTIYF.